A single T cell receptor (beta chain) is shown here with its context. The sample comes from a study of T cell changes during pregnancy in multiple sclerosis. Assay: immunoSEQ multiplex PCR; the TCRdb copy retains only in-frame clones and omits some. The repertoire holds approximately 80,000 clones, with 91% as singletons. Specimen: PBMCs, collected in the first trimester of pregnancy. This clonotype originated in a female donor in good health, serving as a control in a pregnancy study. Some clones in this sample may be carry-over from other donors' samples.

CDR3 coding DNA: TGTGCCAGCAGTTGGGGACAGGGGCCGTACGAGCAGTACTTC. Translation: CASSWGQGPYEQYF. The rearrangement joins TRBV27 to TRBJ2-7, with TRBD1 identical over 10 bases. This CDR3 region has 14 residues. The V and J ends lost 4 bases and 4 bases, in that order; junction bases with no gene match: 4. Germline lookup yields CDR1 MNHEY and CDR2 SMNVEV (reference sequence).